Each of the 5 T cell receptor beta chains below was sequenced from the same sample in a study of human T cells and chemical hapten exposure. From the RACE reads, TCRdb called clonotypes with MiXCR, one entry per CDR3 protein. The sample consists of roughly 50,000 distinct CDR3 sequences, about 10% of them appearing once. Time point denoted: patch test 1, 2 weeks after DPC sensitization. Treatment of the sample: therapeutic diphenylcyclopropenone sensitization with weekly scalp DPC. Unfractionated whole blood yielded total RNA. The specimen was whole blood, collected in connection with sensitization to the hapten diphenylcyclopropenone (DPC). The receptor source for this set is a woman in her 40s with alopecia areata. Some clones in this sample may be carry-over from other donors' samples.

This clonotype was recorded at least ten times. The CDR3 nucleotides read TGTGCCAGCTCACCAGACAGTAACACTGAAGCTTTCTTT. Translated: CASSPDSNTEAFF. V and J are TRBV18 and TRBJ1-1; TRBD1 is a possible D gene (5 bases). Per the germline V gene, CDR1 is KGHSH and CDR2 is LQKENI. There are 13 residues in the CDR3. Trimming stripped 2 bases from V and 2 bases from J, with 6 bases between.

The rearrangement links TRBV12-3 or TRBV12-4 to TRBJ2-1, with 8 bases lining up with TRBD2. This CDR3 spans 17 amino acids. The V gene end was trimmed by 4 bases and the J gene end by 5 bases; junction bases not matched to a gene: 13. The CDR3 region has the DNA TGTGCCAGCAGTTCGTTCTTAGCGGGAAGGGGCCACAATGAGCAGTTCTTC. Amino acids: CASSSFLAGRGHNEQFF.

CDR3 region: CASSARDRGLNEQFF. CDR3 sequence (DNA): TGTGCCAGCAGTGCCCGGGACAGGGGGTTGAATGAGCAGTTCTTC. The rearrangement joins TRBV2 to TRBJ2-1, with 11 bases identical to TRBD1. Trimming at V came to 4 bases and at J to 7 bases, leaving 6 bases not matched to a gene. Germline V gene data show CDR1 as SNHLY and CDR2 as FYNNEI. The CDR3 totals 15 residues. Looking up the rest from reference TRBV2 and TRBJ2-1 gives the full variable domain: EPEVTQTPSHQVTQMGQEVILRCVPISNHLYFYWYRQILGQKVEFLVSFYNNEISEKSEIFDDQFSVERPDGSNFTLKIRSTKLEDSAMYFCASSARDRGLNEQFFGPGTRLTVL.

CDR3 nucleotide sequence: TGTGCCAGCAGCCCGACCGGGACAAACGAGCAGTACTTC. Residues: CASSPTGTNEQYF. The J gene is TRBJ2-7, the V gene TRBV11-3; D is perhaps TRBD1 (6 bases). The CDR3 totals 13 residues. Germline CDR1 reads SGHNT; CDR2 reads YENEEA. V was pared by 5 bases and J by 5 bases, with 13 bases between.

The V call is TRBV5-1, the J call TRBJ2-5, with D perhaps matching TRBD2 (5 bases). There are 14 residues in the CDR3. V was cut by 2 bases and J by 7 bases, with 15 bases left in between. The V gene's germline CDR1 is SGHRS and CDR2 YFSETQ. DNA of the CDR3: TGCGCCAGCAGCTTTGAGGAGGCGCCGGCGACCCAGTACTTC. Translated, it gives CASSFEEAPATQYF.